Listed below are T cell receptor beta chains from one sample, sequenced in a study of CD8 T cells in ankylosing spondylitis. TCRdb recomputed calls from the 5' RACE reads with MiXCR, one row per CDR3 protein. The sample lists about 340,000 distinct CDR3 sequences, less than 10% occurring once. Sequenced input: blood, either unsorted or a sorted T cell fraction (not recorded which). The receptors shown here come from a male donor with ankylosing spondylitis. CDR3s include the opening cysteine and the closing phenylalanine or tryptophan.

V	J	CDR3
TRBV5-5	TRBJ2-5	CASSGTVQTQYF
TRBV5-1	TRBJ2-3	CASSLPGGESTDTQYF
TRBV2	TRBJ1-2	CASSDRAPEYGYTF
TRBV7-6	TRBJ2-1	CASSLVLAGGYNEQFF
TRBV6-5	TRBJ2-2	CASSYWDRGIGELFF
TRBV2	TRBJ2-2	CASSDRTVSTGELFF
TRBV6-2/TRBV6-3	TRBJ2-1	CASSQVYSEQFF
TRBV7-6	TRBJ1-1	CASSLSRNTRTEAFF
TRBV20-1	TRBJ2-7	CSARTVAAGEWVRPYEQYF
TRBV10-3	TRBJ1-5	CAISEGPVQPQHF
TRBV29-1	TRBJ2-1	CSVVIYNEQFF
TRBV4-1	TRBJ1-4	CASSQDSPGTGDEKLFF
TRBV10-1	TRBJ2-1	CASSESSGPYNEQFF
TRBV11-3	TRBJ1-1	CASSQPPLEAFF
TRBV29-1	TRBJ2-2	CSVENRAGTGELFF
TRBV9	TRBJ2-1	CASSVDGFAEQFF
TRBV5-5	TRBJ2-7	CASSPGLPCSYEQYF
TRBV15	TRBJ2-7	CATSREAGAPYF
TRBV5-1	TRBJ2-1	CASSSGSRGGSYNEQFF
TRBV29-1	TRBJ1-1	CSVEGLRGRNTEAFF
TRBV24-1	TRBJ2-5	CATSDVRTSEQETQYF
TRBV4-1	TRBJ2-5	CASSQGTSGTWETQYF
TRBV10-3	TRBJ2-2	CAISESALPTGELFF
TRBV6-5	TRBJ2-3	CASSYSSSGSGQTDTQYF
TRBV12-3/TRBV12-4	TRBJ1-6	CAVQLYGTPLHF
TRBV5-1	TRBJ2-5	CASSFVSWETQYF
TRBV29-1	TRBJ2-1	CSVTSGYNEQFF
TRBV5-5	TRBJ2-5	CASSFPGAGVETQYF
TRBV20-1	TRBJ1-1	CSASGQGASTEAFF
TRBV5-1	TRBJ2-7	CASSRRGQGAYEQYF
TRBV10-3	TRBJ1-1	CAISLGEVNTEAFF
TRBV29-1	TRBJ1-4	CSVAPSAGEKLFF
TRBV7-9	TRBJ2-2	CASSPPVDTGELFF
TRBV7-3	TRBJ2-2	CASSSILTSGDTGELFF
TRBV20-1	TRBJ1-5	CSALGPGPANQPQHF
TRBV5-1	TRBJ2-3	CASSDRDRDITDTQYF
TRBV4-1	TRBJ1-6	CASSQGGTAVSPLHF
TRBV27	TRBJ1-5	CASSFIGNQPQHF
TRBV7-8	TRBJ2-5	CASSLVGGTSKETQYF
TRBV29-1	TRBJ1-1	CSVQEGTYNTEAFF
TRBV12-3/TRBV12-4	TRBJ1-5	CASSVLRDTQPQHF